This T cell receptor (beta chain) is drawn from a study of blood T cell repertoires in COVID-19. At the level of the study: Acute-phase and convalescent COVID-19 samples originated in the United States, Italy and Spain. PBMCs, B-cell-depleted T cells, or T cells were the source of the cDNA or gDNA that made up the material.

Methods used by the authors: Reference gene primer amplification gave estimated nucleated cell counts. This table comes from immunoSEQ multiplex PCR, and its TCRdb copy is limited to in-frame clones, with some not included. V and J calls and clone size are given by that table; D and trimming were obtained from the DNA. The sample lists about 150,000 clones, roughly 87% seen once, with about 4.1% in the top ten. The CDR3 extends over 14 amino acids. The germline gives CDR1 MNHEY, CDR2 SVGAGI. V was clipped by 9 bases and J by 6 bases; unmatched bases: 12. Sequences were obtained from peripheral blood. The chain carries TRBV6-5 and TRBJ2-7, with TRBD1 matching 9 bases. The sequence was obtained from a woman between 55 and 75 years old with active or convalescent COVID-19. In DNA form, the CDR3 reads TGTGCCAGTTATGGACAGGGGCCCCTCGGCGAGCAGTACTTC. This codes for CASYGQGPLGEQYF.